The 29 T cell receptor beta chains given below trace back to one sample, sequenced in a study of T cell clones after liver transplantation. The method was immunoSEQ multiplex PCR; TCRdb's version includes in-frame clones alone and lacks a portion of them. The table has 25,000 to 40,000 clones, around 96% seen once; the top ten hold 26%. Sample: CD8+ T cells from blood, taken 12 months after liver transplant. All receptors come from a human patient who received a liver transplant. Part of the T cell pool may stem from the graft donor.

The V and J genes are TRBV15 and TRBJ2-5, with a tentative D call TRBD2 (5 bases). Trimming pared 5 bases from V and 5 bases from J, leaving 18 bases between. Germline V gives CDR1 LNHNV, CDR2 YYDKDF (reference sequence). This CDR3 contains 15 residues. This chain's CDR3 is CATSGRAESVETQYF. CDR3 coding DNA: TGTGCCACCAGCGGACGAGCGGAGTCGGTGGAGACCCAGTACTTC.

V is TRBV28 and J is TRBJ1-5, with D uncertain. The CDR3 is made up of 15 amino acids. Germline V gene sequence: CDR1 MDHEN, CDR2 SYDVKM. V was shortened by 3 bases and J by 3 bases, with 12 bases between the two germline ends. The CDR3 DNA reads TGTGCCAGCAGTTTCGATCTCTCCCCCAATCAGCCCCAGCATTTT. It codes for CASSFDLSPNQPQHF.

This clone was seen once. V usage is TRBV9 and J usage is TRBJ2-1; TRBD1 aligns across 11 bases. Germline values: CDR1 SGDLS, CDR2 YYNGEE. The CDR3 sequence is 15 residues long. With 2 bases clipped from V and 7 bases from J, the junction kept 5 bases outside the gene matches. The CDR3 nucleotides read TGTGCCAGCAGCGTTGGGACAGGGGGAACAAATGAGCAGTTCTTC. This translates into CASSVGTGGTNEQFF.

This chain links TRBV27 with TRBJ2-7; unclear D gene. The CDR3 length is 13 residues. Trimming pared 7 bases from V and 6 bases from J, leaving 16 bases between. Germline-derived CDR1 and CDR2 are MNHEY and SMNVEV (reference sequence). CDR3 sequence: CASNNGPGREQYF. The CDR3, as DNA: TGTGCCAGCAATAACGGCCCAGGACGCGAGCAGTACTTC.

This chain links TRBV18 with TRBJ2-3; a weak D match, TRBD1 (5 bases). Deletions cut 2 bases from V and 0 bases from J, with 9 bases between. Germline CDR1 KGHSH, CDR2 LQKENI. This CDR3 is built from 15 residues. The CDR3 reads CASSPSRASTDTQYF. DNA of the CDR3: TGTGCCAGCTCACCAAGCAGGGCTAGCACAGATACGCAGTATTTT. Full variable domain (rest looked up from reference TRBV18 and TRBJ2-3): NAGVMQNPRHLVRRRGQEARLRCSPMKGHSHVYWYRQLPEEGLKFMVYLQKENIIDESGMPKERFSAEFPKEGPSILRIQQVVRGDSAAYFCASSPSRASTDTQYFGPGTRLTVL.

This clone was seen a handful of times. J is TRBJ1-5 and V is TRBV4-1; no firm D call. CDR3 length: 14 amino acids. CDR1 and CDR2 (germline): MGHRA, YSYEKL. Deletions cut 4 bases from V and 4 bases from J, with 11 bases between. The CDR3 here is CASSPNTGNQPQHF. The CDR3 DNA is TGCGCCAGCAGCCCTAATACGGGGAATCAGCCCCAGCATTTT.

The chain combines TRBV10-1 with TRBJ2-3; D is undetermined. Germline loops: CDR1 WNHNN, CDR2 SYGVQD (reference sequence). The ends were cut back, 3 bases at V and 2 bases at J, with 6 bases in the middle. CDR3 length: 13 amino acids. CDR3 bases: TGCGCCAGCAGTGAAACGTTCACAGATACGCAGTATTTT. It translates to CASSETFTDTQYF.

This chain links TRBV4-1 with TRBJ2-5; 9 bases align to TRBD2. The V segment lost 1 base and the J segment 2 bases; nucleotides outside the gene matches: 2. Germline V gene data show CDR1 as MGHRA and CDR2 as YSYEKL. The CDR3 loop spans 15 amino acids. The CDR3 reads CASSQVLAGQETQYF. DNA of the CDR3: TGCGCCAGCAGCCAAGTTCTAGCGGGACAAGAGACCCAGTACTTC.

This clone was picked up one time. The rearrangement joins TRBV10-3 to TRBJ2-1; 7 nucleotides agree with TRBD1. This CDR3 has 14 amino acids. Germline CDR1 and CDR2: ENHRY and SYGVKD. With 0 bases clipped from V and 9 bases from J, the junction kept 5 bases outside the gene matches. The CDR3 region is CAISESQGVAEQFF. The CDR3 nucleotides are TGTGCCATCAGTGAGTCCCAGGGGGTTGCTGAGCAGTTCTTC.

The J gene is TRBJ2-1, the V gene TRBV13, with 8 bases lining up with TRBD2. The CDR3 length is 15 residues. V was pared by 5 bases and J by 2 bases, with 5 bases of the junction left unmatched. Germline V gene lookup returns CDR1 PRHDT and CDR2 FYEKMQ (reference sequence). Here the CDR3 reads CASSPIAGTYNEQFF. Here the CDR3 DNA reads TGTGCCAGCAGCCCGATAGCGGGAACCTACAATGAGCAGTTCTTC.

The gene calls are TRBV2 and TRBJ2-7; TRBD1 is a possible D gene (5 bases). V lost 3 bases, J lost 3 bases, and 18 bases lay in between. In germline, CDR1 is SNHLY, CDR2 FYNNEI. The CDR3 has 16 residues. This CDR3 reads CASSEIEGHLYYEQYF. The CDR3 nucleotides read TGTGCCAGCAGTGAGATAGAAGGACACCTGTACTACGAGCAGTACTTC.

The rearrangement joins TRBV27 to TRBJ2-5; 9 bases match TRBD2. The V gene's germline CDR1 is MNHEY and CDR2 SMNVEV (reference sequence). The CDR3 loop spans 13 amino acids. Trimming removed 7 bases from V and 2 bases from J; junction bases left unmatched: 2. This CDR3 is CASKAGGQETQYF. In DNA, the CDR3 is TGTGCCAGCAAAGCGGGGGGTCAAGAGACCCAGTACTTC.

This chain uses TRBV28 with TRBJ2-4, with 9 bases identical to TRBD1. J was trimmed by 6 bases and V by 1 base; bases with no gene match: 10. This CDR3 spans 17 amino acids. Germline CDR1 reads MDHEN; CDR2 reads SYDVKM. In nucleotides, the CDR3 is TGTGCCAGCAGTTTATATTCTGGGACAGGGTTTGTAAACATTCAGTACTTC. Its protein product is CASSLYSGTGFVNIQYF.

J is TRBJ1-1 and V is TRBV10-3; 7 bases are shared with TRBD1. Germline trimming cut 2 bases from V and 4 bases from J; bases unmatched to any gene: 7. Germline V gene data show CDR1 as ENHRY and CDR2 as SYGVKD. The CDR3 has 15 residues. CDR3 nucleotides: TGTGCCATCAGTGAGACTGACAGGGTGGTCACTGAAGCTTTCTTT. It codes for CAISETDRVVTEAFF.

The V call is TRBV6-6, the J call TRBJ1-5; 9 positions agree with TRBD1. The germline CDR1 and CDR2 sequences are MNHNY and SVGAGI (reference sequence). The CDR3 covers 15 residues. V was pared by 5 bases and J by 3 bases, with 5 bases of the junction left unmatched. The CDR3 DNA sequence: TGTGCCAGCAGTAAGGGACAGGGATTCAATCAGCCCCAGCATTTT. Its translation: CASSKGQGFNQPQHF.

As DNA, the CDR3 is TGTGCCAGCAGCGCGGGACAGGGGGGCGCTAATGAAAAACTGTTTTTT. Protein sequence: CASSAGQGGANEKLFF. This rearrangement joins TRBV5-6 to TRBJ1-4, with 11 bases that match TRBD1. Per the germline V gene, CDR1 is SGHDT and CDR2 is YYEEEE. The V and J ends lost 4 bases and 3 bases, in that order; junction bases with no gene match: 5. This CDR3 contains 16 residues.

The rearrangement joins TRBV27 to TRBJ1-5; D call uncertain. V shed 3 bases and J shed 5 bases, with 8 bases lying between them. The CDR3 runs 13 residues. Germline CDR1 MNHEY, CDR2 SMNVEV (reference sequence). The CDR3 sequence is CASSFTADQPQHF. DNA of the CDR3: TGTGCCAGCAGTTTCACGGCAGATCAGCCCCAGCATTTT.

The CDR3 DNA reads TGCGCCAGCAGCCAAGATCAGAGGAGGTCTTACAATGAGCAGTTCTTC. It encodes CASSQDQRRSYNEQFF. The chain is built from TRBV4-1 and TRBJ2-1; tentative D call: TRBD2 (5 bases). CDR1 and CDR2 from the germline V gene are MGHRA and YSYEKL. Trimming cost V 0 bases and J 4 bases, with 13 bases left between them. CDR3 size: 16 residues.

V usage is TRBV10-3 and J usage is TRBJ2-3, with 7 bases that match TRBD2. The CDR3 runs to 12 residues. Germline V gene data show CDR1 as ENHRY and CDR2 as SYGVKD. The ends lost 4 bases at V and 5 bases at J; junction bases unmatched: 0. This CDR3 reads CAISGGGDTQYF. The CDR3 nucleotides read TGTGCCATCAGTGGGGGGGGAGATACGCAGTATTTT.

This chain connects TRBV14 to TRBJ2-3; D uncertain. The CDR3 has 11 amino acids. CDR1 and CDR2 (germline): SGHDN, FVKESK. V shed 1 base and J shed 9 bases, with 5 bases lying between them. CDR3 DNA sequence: TGTGCCAGCAGCCAAGCGGCAACGCAGTATTTT. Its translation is CASSQAATQYF. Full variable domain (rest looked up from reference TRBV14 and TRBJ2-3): EAGVTQFPSHSVIEKGQTVTLRCDPISGHDNLYWYRRVMGKEIKFLLHFVKESKQDESGMPNNRFLAERTGGTYSTLKVQPAELEDSGVYFCASSQAATQYFGPGTRLTVL.

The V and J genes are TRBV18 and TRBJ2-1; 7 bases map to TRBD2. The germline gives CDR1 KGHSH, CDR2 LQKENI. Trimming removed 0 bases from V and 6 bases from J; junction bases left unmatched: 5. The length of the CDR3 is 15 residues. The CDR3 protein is CASSPPGTNLNEQFF. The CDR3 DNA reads TGTGCCAGCTCACCACCTGGGACTAACCTCAATGAGCAGTTCTTC.

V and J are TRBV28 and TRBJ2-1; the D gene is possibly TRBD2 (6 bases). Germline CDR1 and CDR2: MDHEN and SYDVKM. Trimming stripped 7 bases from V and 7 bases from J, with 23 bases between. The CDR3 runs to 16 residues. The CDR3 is CASTSPVREGGNEQFF. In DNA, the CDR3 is TGTGCCAGCACCTCACCCGTACGTGAAGGAGGGAATGAGCAGTTCTTC. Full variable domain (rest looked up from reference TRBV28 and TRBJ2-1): DVKVTQSSRYLVKRTGEKVFLECVQDMDHENMFWYRQDPGLGLRLIYFSYDVKMKEKGDIPEGYSVSREKKERFSLILESASTNQTSMYLCASTSPVREGGNEQFFGPGTRLTVL.

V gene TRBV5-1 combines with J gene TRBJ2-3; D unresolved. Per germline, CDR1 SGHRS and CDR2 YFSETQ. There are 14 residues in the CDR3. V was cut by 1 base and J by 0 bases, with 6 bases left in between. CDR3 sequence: CASSLTGSTDTQYF. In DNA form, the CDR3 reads TGCGCCAGCAGCTTGACCGGGAGCACAGATACGCAGTATTTT.

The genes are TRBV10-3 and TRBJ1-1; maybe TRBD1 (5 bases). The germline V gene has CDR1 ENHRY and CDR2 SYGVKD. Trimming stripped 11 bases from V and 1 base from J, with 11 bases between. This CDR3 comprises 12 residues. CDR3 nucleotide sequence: TGTGCCGTGGGACTGGAGAACACTGAAGCTTTCTTT. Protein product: CAVGLENTEAFF.

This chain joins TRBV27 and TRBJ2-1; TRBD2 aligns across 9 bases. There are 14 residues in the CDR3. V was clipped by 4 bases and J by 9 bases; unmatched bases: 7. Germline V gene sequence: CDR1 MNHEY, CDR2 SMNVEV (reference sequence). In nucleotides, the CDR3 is TGTGCCAGCAGTTCCTTAGCGGGAGCCGGTGAGCAGTTCTTC. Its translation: CASSSLAGAGEQFF.

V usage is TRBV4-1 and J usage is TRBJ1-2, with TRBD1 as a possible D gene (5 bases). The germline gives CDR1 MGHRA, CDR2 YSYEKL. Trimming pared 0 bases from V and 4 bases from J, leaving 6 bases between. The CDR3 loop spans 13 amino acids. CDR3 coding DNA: TGCGCCAGCAGCCAAGAAGGGGCCTATGGCTACACCTTC. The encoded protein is CASSQEGAYGYTF.

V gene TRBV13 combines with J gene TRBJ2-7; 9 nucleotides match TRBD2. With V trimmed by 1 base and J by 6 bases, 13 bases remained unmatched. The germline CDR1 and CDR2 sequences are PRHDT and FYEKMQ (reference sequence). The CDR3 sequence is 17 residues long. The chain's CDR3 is CASSLEGLVGAGGEQYF. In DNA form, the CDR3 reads TGTGCCAGCAGCTTAGAAGGGCTAGTGGGAGCGGGGGGCGAGCAGTACTTC.

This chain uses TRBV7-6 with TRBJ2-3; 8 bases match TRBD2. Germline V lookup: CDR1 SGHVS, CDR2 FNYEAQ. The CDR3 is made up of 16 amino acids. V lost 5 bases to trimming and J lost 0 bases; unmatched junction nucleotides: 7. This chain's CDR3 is CASSQLAEESTDTQYF. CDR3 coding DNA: TGTGCCAGCAGCCAACTAGCGGAAGAAAGCACAGATACGCAGTATTTT.

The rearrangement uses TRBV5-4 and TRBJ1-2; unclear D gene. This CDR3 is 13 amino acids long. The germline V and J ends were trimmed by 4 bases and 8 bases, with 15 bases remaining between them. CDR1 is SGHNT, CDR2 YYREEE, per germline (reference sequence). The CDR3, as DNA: TGTGCCAGCAGCGCTGGGGTCGGTGGAGGCTACACCTTC. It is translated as CASSAGVGGGYTF.